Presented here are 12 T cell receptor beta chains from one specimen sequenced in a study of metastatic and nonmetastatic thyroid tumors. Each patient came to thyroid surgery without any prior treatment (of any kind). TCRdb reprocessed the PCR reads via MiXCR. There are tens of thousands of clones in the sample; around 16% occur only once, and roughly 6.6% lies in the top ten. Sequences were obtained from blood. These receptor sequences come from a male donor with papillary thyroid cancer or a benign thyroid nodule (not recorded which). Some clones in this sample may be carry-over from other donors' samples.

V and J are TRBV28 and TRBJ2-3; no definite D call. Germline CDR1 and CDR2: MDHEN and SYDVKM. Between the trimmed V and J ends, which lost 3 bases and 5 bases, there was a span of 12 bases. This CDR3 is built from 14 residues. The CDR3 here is CASSLEGWGDTQYF. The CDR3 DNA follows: TGTGCCAGCAGTTTGGAAGGGTGGGGAGATACGCAGTATTTT.

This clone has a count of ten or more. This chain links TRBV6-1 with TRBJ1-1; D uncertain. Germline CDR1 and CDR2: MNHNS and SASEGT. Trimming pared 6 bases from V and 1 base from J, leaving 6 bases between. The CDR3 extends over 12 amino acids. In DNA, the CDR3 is TGTGCCAGCAGGGACCCGAACACTGAAGCTTTCTTT. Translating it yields CASRDPNTEAFF.

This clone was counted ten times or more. This chain's CDR3 is CASSLGGLRSTEAFF. The CDR3 DNA follows: TGTGCCAGCAGCTTAGGGGGACTGAGAAGCACTGAAGCTTTCTTT. The gene calls are TRBV7-8 and TRBJ1-1; maybe TRBD1 (5 bases). Per the germline V gene, CDR1 is SGHVS and CDR2 is FQNEAQ. The CDR3 length is 15 residues. V was pared by 1 base and J by 4 bases, with 13 bases between.

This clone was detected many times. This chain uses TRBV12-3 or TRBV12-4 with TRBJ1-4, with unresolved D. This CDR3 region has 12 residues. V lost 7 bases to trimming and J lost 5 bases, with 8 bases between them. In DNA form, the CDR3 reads TGTGCCAGCAACGGGGTAAATGAAAAACTGTTTTTT. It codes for CASNGVNEKLFF.

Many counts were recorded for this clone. The chain's CDR3 is CASTLGGRADTQYF. The CDR3 DNA reads as TGTGCCAGCACACTGGGTGGCAGGGCGGATACGCAGTATTTT. V usage is TRBV5-6 and J usage is TRBJ2-3; D perhaps matches TRBD1 (5 bases). Trimming left V 6 bases short and J 6 bases short, with 17 bases between. CDR1 SGHDT and CDR2 YYEEEE come from the germline V gene. The CDR3 sequence is 14 residues long.

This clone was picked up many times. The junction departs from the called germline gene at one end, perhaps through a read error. CDR3 in DNA: TGTGCTAGCAGCTGGGGACAGTACAATGAGCAGTTCTTC. Translation: CASSWGQYNEQFF. V gene TRBV7-7 combines with J gene TRBJ2-1, with 7 bases that match TRBD1. Germline CDR1 reads SSHAT; CDR2 reads FNYEAQ (reference sequence). The CDR3 spans 13 residues.

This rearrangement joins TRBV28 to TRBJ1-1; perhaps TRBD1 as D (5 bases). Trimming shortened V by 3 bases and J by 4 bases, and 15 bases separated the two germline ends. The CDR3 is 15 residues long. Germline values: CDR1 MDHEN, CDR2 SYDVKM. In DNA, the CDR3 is TGTGCCAGCAGTTTGCCTACATGGGGCGGCACTGAAGCTTTCTTT. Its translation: CASSLPTWGGTEAFF.

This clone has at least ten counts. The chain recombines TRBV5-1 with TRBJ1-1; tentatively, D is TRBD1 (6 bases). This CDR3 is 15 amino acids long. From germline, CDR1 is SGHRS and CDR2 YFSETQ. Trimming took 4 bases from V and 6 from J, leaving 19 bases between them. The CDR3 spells CASSPQTRGDAEAFF. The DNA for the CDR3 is TGCGCCAGCAGCCCCCAGACAAGGGGGGACGCTGAAGCTTTCTTT.

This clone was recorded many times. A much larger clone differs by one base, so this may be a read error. The CDR3 loop is CASSPEESTDTQYF. DNA for the CDR3: TGCGCCAGCAGCCCAGAGGAGTCGACAGATACGCAGTATTTT. The V and J genes are TRBV4-1 and TRBJ2-3, with unresolved D. Trimming shortened V by 4 bases and J by 3 bases, and 11 bases separated the two germline ends. CDR3 length: 14 residues. Looked up from germline, CDR1 is MGHRA and CDR2 is YSYEKL.

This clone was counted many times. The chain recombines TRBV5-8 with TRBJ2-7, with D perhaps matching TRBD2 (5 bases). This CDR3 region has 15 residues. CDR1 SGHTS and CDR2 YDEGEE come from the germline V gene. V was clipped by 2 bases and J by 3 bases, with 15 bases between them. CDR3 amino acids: CASSFGGGPVYEQYF. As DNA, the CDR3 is TGTGCCAGCAGCTTTGGAGGCGGGCCCGTCTACGAGCAGTACTTC.

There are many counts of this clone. The CDR3 spells CSVEDPVGQYF. DNA for the CDR3: TGCAGCGTTGAAGACCCCGTCGGGCAGTACTTC. V and J are TRBV29-1 and TRBJ2-7, with no clear D. This CDR3 is built from 11 residues. V gave up 0 bases and J gave up 9 bases, with 9 bases separating them. Germline values: CDR1 SQVTM, CDR2 ANQGSEA.

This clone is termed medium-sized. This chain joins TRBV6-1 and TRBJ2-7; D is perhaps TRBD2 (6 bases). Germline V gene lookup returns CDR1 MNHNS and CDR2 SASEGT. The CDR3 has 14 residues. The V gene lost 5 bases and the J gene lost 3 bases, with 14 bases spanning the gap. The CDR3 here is CASSTLGGLYEQYF. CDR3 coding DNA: TGTGCCAGCAGTACCCTGGGGGGACTCTACGAGCAGTACTTC.